The 19 T cell receptor beta chains below all came from one sample that was sequenced in a study of post-analysis software for immune sequencing data. The study, taken as a whole, reports: Compared with controls, patients had more of five TRBV segments, including TRBV5-6, TRBV5-1 and TRBV20-1.

Carried by the TCR beta cDNA libraries were unique molecular identifiers. TCRdb ran MiXCR on the PCR reads and lists one entry per CDR3 protein. The data show roughly 870,000 distinct CDR3 sequences, approximately 50% seen once. The antigens for these receptors are not known. The specimen sequenced was blood. These receptors originate from a girl aged 10-17 years with multiple sclerosis.

The V call is TRBV6-6, the J call TRBJ2-4, with 9 bases aligning to TRBD1. The J call may be faulty, since TRBJ2-7 better matches the DNA end. The CDR3 spans 14 residues. The germline gives CDR1 MNHNY, CDR2 SVGAGI (reference sequence). The CDR3 bases are TGTGCCAGCATCAAGACAGGGGGATCCTACGAGCAGTACTTC. Translating it yields CASIKTGGSYEQYF.

The rearrangement joins TRBV15 to TRBJ1-2, with 7 bases fitting TRBD1. Losses at the gene ends were 5 bases for V and 8 bases for J; bases not matched to a gene: 8. The CDR3 runs 13 residues. Germline CDR1 LNHNV, CDR2 YYDKDF (reference sequence). The CDR3 reads CATSPGTERGYTF. The CDR3 DNA is TGTGCCACCAGCCCCGGGACAGAGAGAGGCTACACCTTC.

The J gene is TRBJ2-5, the V gene TRBV29-1; 7 nucleotides align to TRBD2. J lost 5 bases, V lost 7 bases, and 13 bases had no gene match. The CDR3 extends over 14 amino acids. CDR1 and CDR2 from the germline V gene are SQVTM and ANQGSEA. CDR3 loop: CSAQVGGSRETQYF. The CDR3 nucleotides are TGCAGCGCCCAGGTCGGGGGGTCCAGGGAGACCCAGTACTTC.

The chain's CDR3 is CSARRSQGDNYGYTF. CDR3 coding DNA: TGCAGTGCTAGAAGGAGTCAGGGCGATAACTATGGCTACACCTTC. The J gene is TRBJ1-2, the V gene TRBV20-1; perhaps TRBD1 as D (5 bases). The CDR3 spans 15 residues. Germline loops: CDR1 DFQATT, CDR2 SNEGSKA (reference sequence). Trimming shortened V by 2 bases and J by 1 base, and 14 bases separated the two germline ends.

The J gene is TRBJ2-1, the V gene TRBV7-3; 8 bases align to TRBD1. This CDR3 has 15 amino acids. CDR1 SGHTA and CDR2 FQGTGA come from the germline V gene. After removal of 5 bases from V and 2 bases from J, the junction contained 5 bases not matched to a gene. CDR3 nucleotide sequence: TGTGCCAGCAGCCAAAGACAGGGGCCCTACAATGAGCAGTTCTTC. Translating it yields CASSQRQGPYNEQFF.

The table lists this clonotype with a few counts. This chain uses TRBV25-1 with TRBJ1-6, with a possible D match to TRBD1 (5 bases). Trimming stripped 6 bases from V and 12 bases from J, with 15 bases between. The germline gives CDR1 MGHDK, CDR2 SYGVNS. The CDR3 extends over 13 amino acids. This chain's CDR3 is CASSHGTAGPLHF. The CDR3 nucleotides are TGTGCCAGCAGCCACGGGACCGCCGGACCCCTCCACTTT. Looking up the rest from reference TRBV25-1 and TRBJ1-6 gives the full variable domain: EADIYQTPRYLVIGTGKKITLECSQTMGHDKMYWYQQDPGMELHLIHYSYGVNSTEKGDLSSESTVSRIRTEHFPLTLESARPSHTSQYLCASSHGTAGPLHFGNGTRLTVT.

The chain carries TRBV10-3 and TRBJ2-3; the D gene is possibly TRBD2 (6 bases). CDR1 is ENHRY, CDR2 SYGVKD, per germline. The V and J ends lost 2 bases and 0 bases respectively, with 15 bases between them. The CDR3 sequence is 17 residues long. The CDR3 loop reads CAISERESLDSTDTQYF. The CDR3 nucleotides read TGTGCCATCAGTGAGCGGGAGAGCTTAGACAGCACAGATACGCAGTATTTT.

V gene TRBV20-1 combines with J gene TRBJ2-7; the match to TRBD1 covers 7 bases. CDR3 length: 15 amino acids. The junction had 13 bases not matched to a gene; V was cut back by 3 bases and J by 5 bases. Germline lookup yields CDR1 DFQATT and CDR2 SNEGSKA (reference sequence). The CDR3 spells CSARGTTGMVHEQYF. DNA of the CDR3: TGCAGTGCTAGGGGGACGACAGGGATGGTCCACGAGCAGTACTTC.

This clonotype was recorded a few times. A read error may account for a junction end that differs from germline. V usage is TRBV20-1 and J usage is TRBJ2-7, with a possible D match to TRBD2 (5 bases). The CDR3 has 14 residues. Germline lookup yields CDR1 DFQATT and CDR2 SNEGSKA (reference sequence). The CDR3 is CSTREWTAAYEQYF. CDR3 DNA sequence: TGCAGTACTAGAGAATGGACCGCAGCCTACGAGCAGTACTTC.

The chain carries TRBV6-1 and TRBJ2-5, with D perhaps matching TRBD1 or TRBD2 (5 bases each). The CDR3 sequence is 14 residues long. Looked up from germline, CDR1 is MNHNS and CDR2 is SASEGT. Trimming shortened V by 6 bases and J by 5 bases, and 16 bases separated the two germline ends. The CDR3 sequence is CASRPGPLRETQYF. The CDR3 DNA sequence: TGTGCCAGCAGGCCGGGGCCACTGAGGGAGACCCAGTACTTC.

V usage is TRBV6-6 and J usage is TRBJ1-1; 7 bases line up with TRBD1. With 2 bases clipped from V and 6 bases from J, the junction kept 12 bases outside the gene matches. Germline values: CDR1 MNHNY, CDR2 SVGAGI (reference sequence). The length of the CDR3 is 16 residues. The DNA for the CDR3 is TGTGCCAGCAGTTACGTCCGGCAGGGGGTTAACGCTGAAGCTTTCTTT. Translation: CASSYVRQGVNAEAFF.

V usage is TRBV7-2 and J usage is TRBJ2-6; 9 nucleotides align to TRBD2. The germline V gene has CDR1 SGHTA and CDR2 FQGNSA. The CDR3 contains 20 residues. Trimming removed 0 bases from V and 3 bases from J; junction bases left unmatched: 12. CDR3 bases: TGTGCCAGCAGCTTAGCCGCGCTGCTAGCGGGGCTGGGTGGGGCCAACGTCCTGACTTTC. Encoded protein: CASSLAALLAGLGGANVLTF.

V gene TRBV7-2 combines with J gene TRBJ1-5; TRBD1 is a possible D gene (6 bases). The CDR3 runs 15 residues. Germline V gene sequence: CDR1 SGHTA, CDR2 FQGNSA. The V and J ends lost 4 bases and 4 bases respectively, with 14 bases between them. CDR3 in DNA: TGTGCCAGCAGCTGGGAGGGGGGGCGGAATCAGCCCCAGCATTTT. Translating gives CASSWEGGRNQPQHF.

This clonotype has only a few counts. The chain recombines TRBV7-2 with TRBJ1-2; perhaps TRBD1 as D (5 bases). The CDR3 extends over 13 amino acids. V was cut by 3 bases and J by 8 bases, with 13 bases left in between. In germline, CDR1 is SGHTA, CDR2 FQGNSA. The CDR3 here is CASSFDGGWGYTF. The CDR3 coding sequence is TGTGCCAGCAGCTTCGACGGGGGATGGGGCTACACCTTC.

This chain links TRBV5-5 with TRBJ2-5; weak D call: TRBD1 (6 bases). This CDR3 spans 17 amino acids. Trimming left V 0 bases short and J 5 bases short, with 20 bases between. Looked up from germline, CDR1 is SGHKS and CDR2 is YYEKEE (reference sequence). The CDR3, as DNA: TGTGCCAGCAGCTTGGAGTCAGGGGCAAACCGTCGGGAGACCCAGTACTTC. Translation: CASSLESGANRRETQYF.

The chain uses TRBV29-1 and TRBJ1-2, with TRBD1 matching 9 bases. CDR3 size: 13 residues. The germline gives CDR1 SQVTM, CDR2 ANQGSEA. Trimming at V came to 6 bases and at J to 4 bases, leaving 6 bases not matched to a gene. CDR3: CSVAGQGSYGYTF. The CDR3 DNA is TGCAGCGTGGCTGGACAGGGGAGCTATGGCTACACCTTC.

The V and J genes are TRBV11-2 and TRBJ2-7; 9 bases align to TRBD2. CDR3 length equals 18 residues. The J segment lost 2 bases and the V segment lost 2 bases, leaving 13 bases of the junction unmatched. Looked up from germline, CDR1 is SGHAT and CDR2 is FQNNGV. CDR3 coding DNA: TGTGCCAGCAGCTTACATCGAGGTAGCGGGAGTGGAACCTACGAGCAGTACTTC. It is translated as CASSLHRGSGSGTYEQYF.

This clonotype turned up a few times. The chain joins TRBV29-1 to TRBJ1-2; D is perhaps TRBD1 (5 bases). V lost 3 bases to trimming and J lost 4 bases, with 9 bases between them. CDR1 is SQVTM and CDR2 is ANQGSEA in the germline V gene. The CDR3 runs 12 residues. This CDR3 reads CSVDRETYGYTF. CDR3 coding DNA: TGCAGCGTTGACAGGGAGACCTATGGCTACACCTTC.

As for this clonotype: One end of the junction is discordant with germline, which a read error may explain. The CDR3 protein is CANSTPWGNQPQHF. DNA for the CDR3: TGTGCCAATAGTACCCCATGGGGCAATCAGCCCCAGCATTTT. V is TRBV19 and J is TRBJ1-5; D unclear. The CDR3 extends over 14 amino acids. Germline V gives CDR1 LNHDA, CDR2 SQIVND (reference sequence).